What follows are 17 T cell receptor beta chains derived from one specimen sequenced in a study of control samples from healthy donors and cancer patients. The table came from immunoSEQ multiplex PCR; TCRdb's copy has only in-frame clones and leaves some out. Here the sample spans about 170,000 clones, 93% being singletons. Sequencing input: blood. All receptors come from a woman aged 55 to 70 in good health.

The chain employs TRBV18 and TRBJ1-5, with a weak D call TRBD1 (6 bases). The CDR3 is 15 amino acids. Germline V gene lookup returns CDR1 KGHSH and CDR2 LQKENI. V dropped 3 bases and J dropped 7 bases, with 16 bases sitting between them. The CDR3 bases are TGTGCCAGCTCACCGGGTTCAGGGGCAGGGCAGCCCCAGCATTTT. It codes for CASSPGSGAGQPQHF. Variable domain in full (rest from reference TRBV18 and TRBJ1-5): NAGVMQNPRHLVRRRGQEARLRCSPMKGHSHVYWYRQLPEEGLKFMVYLQKENIIDESGMPKERFSAEFPKEGPSILRIQQVVRGDSAAYFCASSPGSGAGQPQHFGDGTRLSIL.

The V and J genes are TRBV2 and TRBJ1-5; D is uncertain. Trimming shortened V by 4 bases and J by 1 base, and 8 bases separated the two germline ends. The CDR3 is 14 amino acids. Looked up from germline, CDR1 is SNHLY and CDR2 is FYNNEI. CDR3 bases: TGTGCCAGCAGTGCGGGCCGGAGCAATCAGCCCCAGCATTTT. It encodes CASSAGRSNQPQHF.

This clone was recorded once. The CDR3 DNA reads TGCGCCAGCTGGGGTCAGGGGGACACTGAAGCTTTCTTT. Translation gives CASWGQGDTEAFF. This chain links TRBV5-1 with TRBJ1-1; TRBD1 matches at 7 bases. V gave up 7 bases and J gave up 3 bases; unmatched junction bases: 6. Germline assignment: CDR1 SGHRS and CDR2 YFSETQ. This CDR3 contains 13 residues.

For the CDR3, the DNA is TGTGCCAGCACTCCCCCAGGGAACTATGGCTACACCTTC. Translated: CASTPPGNYGYTF. The chain recombines TRBV6-7 with TRBJ1-2; D is possibly TRBD1 (5 bases). TRBV6-7 is sorted into the ORF group, with uncertain function. V lost 7 bases and J lost 2, with 11 bases in between. This CDR3 is built from 13 residues.

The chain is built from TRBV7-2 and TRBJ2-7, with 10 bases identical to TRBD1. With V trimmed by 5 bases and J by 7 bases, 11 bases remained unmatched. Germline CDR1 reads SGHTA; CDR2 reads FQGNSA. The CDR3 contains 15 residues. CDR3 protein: CASSPRGQGIHEQYF. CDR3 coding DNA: TGTGCCAGCAGCCCCCGGGGACAGGGGATTCATGAGCAGTACTTC.

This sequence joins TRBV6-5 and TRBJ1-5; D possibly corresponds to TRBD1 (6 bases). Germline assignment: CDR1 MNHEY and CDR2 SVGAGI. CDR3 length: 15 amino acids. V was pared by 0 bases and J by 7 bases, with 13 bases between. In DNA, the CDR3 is TGTGCCAGCAGTTACTCTAGGGGGGGAGGCCAGCCCCAGCATTTT. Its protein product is CASSYSRGGGQPQHF.

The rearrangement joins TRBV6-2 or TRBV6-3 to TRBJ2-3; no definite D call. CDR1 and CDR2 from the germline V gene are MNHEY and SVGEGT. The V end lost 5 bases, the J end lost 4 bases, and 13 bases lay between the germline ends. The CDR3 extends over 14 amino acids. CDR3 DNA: TGTGCCAGCAGTAACCCCCGAAGGGCAGATACGCAGTATTTT. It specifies CASSNPRRADTQYF.

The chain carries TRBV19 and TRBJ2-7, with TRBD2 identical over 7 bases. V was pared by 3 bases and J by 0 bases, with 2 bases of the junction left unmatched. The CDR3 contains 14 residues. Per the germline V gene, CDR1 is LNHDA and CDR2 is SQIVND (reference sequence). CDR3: CASSIGGSSYEQYF. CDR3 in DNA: TGTGCCAGTAGTATCGGGGGGAGCTCCTACGAGCAGTACTTC.

This CDR3 is CASSVFSRGMNTEAFF. The CDR3 DNA reads as TGTGCCAGCAGCGTATTCAGTCGGGGCATGAACACTGAAGCTTTCTTT. The chain has TRBV25-1 and TRBJ1-1; TRBD1 might be the D (5 bases). The germline CDR1 and CDR2 sequences are MGHDK and SYGVNS. CDR3 length: 16 amino acids. Trimming stripped 6 bases from V and 0 bases from J, with 17 bases between.

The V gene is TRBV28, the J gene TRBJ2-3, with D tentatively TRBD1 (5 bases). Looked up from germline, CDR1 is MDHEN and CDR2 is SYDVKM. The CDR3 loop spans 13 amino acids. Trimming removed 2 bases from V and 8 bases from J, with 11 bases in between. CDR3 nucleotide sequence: TGTGCCAGCAGTTTACTCGCCCAGGGTACGCAGTATTTT. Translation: CASSLLAQGTQYF. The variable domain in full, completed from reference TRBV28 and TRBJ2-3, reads DVKVTQSSRYLVKRTGEKVFLECVQDMDHENMFWYRQDPGLGLRLIYFSYDVKMKEKGDIPEGYSVSREKKERFSLILESASTNQTSMYLCASSLLAQGTQYFGPGTRLTVL.

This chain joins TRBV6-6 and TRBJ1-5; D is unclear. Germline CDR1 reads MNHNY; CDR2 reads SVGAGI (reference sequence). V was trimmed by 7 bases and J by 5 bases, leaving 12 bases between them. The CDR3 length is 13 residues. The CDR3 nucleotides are TGTGCCAGCACCGGCAACCTTTATCAGCCCCAGCATTTT. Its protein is CASTGNLYQPQHF.

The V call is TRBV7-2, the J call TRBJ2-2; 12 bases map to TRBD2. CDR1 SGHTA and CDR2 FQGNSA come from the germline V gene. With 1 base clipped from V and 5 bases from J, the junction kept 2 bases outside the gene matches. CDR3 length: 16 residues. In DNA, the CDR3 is TGTGCCAGCAGCTTAGTCACTAGCGGGGGGACCGGGGAGCTGTTTTTT. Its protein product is CASSLVTSGGTGELFF.

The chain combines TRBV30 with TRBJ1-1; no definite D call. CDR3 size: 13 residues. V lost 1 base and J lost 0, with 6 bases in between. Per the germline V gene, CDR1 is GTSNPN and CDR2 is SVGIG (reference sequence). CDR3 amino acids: CAWSARVNTEAFF. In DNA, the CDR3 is TGTGCCTGGAGTGCCCGGGTGAACACTGAAGCTTTCTTT.

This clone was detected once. The CDR3 loop is CASSLIVGPQETQYF. CDR3 sequence (DNA): TGTGCCAGCAGCCTTATTGTGGGGCCTCAAGAGACCCAGTACTTC. The V gene is TRBV3-1 (or the pseudogene TRBV3-2), the J gene TRBJ2-5, with a tentative D call TRBD1 (5 bases). Deletions cut 4 bases from V and 2 bases from J, with 14 bases between. CDR3 length equals 15 residues. CDR1 is LGHDT and CDR2 is YNNKEL in the germline V gene (reference sequence).

The CDR3 coding sequence is TGTGCCAGCCGGATCTCGTTGGGCGAAAAACTGTTTTTT. It translates to CASRISLGEKLFF. The chain is built from TRBV12-3 or TRBV12-4 and TRBJ1-4; D unresolved. V gave up 8 bases and J gave up 8 bases, with 15 bases separating them. The CDR3 covers 13 residues.

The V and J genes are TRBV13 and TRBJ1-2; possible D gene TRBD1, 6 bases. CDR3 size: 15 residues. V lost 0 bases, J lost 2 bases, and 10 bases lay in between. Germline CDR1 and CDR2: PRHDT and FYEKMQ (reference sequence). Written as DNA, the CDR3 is TGTGCCAGCAGCTTAGGCCAGGGGTGGAACTATGGCTACACCTTC. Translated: CASSLGQGWNYGYTF.

The CDR3 is CASSSGTGRTDTQYF. For the CDR3, the DNA is TGTGCCAGCAGTTCCGGGACAGGACGCACAGATACGCAGTATTTT. The V call is TRBV6-5, the J call TRBJ2-3; 8 bases map to TRBD1. Trimming at V came to 4 bases and at J to 1 base, leaving 4 bases not matched to a gene. The CDR3 runs to 15 residues. Per the germline V gene, CDR1 is MNHEY and CDR2 is SVGAGI.